This T cell receptor beta chain was recovered during a study of blood T cell repertoires in COVID-19. Generated by immunoSEQ multiplex PCR, the TCRdb table keeps only in-frame clones and is missing some. This table holds about 180,000 clones, 70% to 90% found once. Sequencing was done on a sample of peripheral blood. This clonotype was sampled from a man aged 60 to 75 with acute or convalescent COVID-19.

CDR3 nucleotides: TGTGCCAGTAGTACCCCGGGACTAGGATACAATGAGCAGTTCTTC. Translated, it gives CASSTPGLGYNEQFF. This sequence joins TRBV19 and TRBJ2-1; 8 bases map to TRBD2. There are 15 residues in the CDR3. Germline CDR1 is LNHDA and CDR2 is SQIVND (reference sequence). Trimming cost V 4 bases and J 4 bases; bases outside gene matches: 6.